Described below is a single TCR beta chain sequence and its context. The antigen is not known. The use of a sample-barcoded 5' primer and a J-beta primer mix characterized a second PCR of 7 to 11 cycles. Every single cDNA molecule received a tag from a template-switch adaptor with 12 random nucleotides. Every individual sample yielded 3 million or more paired-end reads (each containing CDR3). Via MiXCR, TCRdb re-called the 5' RACE reads, giving one row per CDR3 protein. The table records more than 700,000 distinct CDR3 sequences, around 45% of them present only once. This sample is drawn from a study of blood T cells in healthy people across ages. Turning to the study itself: Every two T cells gave about one barcoded beta molecule via template switching. Findings and caveats of the study: It was held that diversity estimates obtained from one million T cells represented underestimates.

The CDR3 is 12 residues long. Trimming took off 1 base at V and 5 bases at J, with 8 bases between the two ends. Germline V gene lookup returns CDR1 DFQATT and CDR2 SNEGSKA (reference sequence). Sequencing was performed on blood. This TCR derives from a man aged 80 or over in good health. The rearrangement joins TRBV20-1 to TRBJ1-1; no clear D. The CDR3 sequence: CSARGGRTEAFF. In nucleotides, the CDR3 is TGCAGTGCTAGAGGGGGAAGGACTGAAGCTTTCTTT.